The T cell receptor (beta chain) described here comes from a study of regulatory T cells in long-lasting Graves disease. Assembly of TCR beta libraries relied on iRepertoire HTBI primers together with Arm-PCR of CDR3 regions. One entry per CDR3 protein results from TCRdb running MiXCR on the multiplex PCR reads. The sample holds more than 650,000 distinct CDR3 sequences, approximately 29% seen once. This clonotype has just a few counts. This CDR3 has 15 amino acids. V lost 4 bases and J 0 bases, leaving 14 bases between the germline ends. Per germline, CDR1 SGDLS and CDR2 YYNGEE. Time point given: persistent/refractory GD, antithyroid drugs over 5 years with positive TRAb. RNA from PBMCs was the source of the TCR library. It was by American Thyroid Association guidelines that Graves' disease was diagnosed.

This TCR was recovered from a female donor with Graves disease. This sequence joins TRBV9 and TRBJ2-7, with D possibly matching TRBD2 (6 bases). Sequences were derived from peripheral blood mononuclear cells (PBMCs), sampled when the disease was refractory, from a patient treated with antithyroid drugs. This CDR3 reads CASSPRGRNSYEQYF. The DNA of the CDR3 is TGTGCCAGCAGCCCTCGGGGGAGAAACTCCTACGAGCAGTACTTC.